This T cell receptor beta chain was profiled in a study of CD8+ T cells in alopecia areata. Whole-study results and caveats: Numerous clones, expanded in lesions, remained in scalp and blood during tofacitinib.

This clone is a singleton in its sample. Its antigen is undetermined. After isolation, RNA underwent reverse transcription to generate cDNA as the sequencing template. This table comes from immunoSEQ multiplex PCR, and its TCRdb copy is limited to in-frame clones, with some not included. The data contain about 150,000 clones, 45% to 60% of them singletons. This CDR3 region has 14 residues. CDR1 and CDR2 (germline): MGHRA, YSYEKL. Trimming removed 5 bases at V and 4 bases at J, with 12 bases between. Treatment indicated: oral pan-JAK inhibitor, 5-10 mg twice daily. Specimen: CD8+ T cells sorted from blood, collected at week 4, from a patient treated with tofacitinib. The sequence was obtained from a human donor with alopecia areata. The V and J genes are TRBV4-1 and TRBJ2-1, with a tentative D call TRBD2 (6 bases). CDR3 sequence: CASSWDSEYNEQFF. Here the CDR3 DNA reads TGCGCCAGCAGCTGGGACTCAGAGTACAATGAGCAGTTCTTC.